This T cell receptor (beta chain) was found in a study of blood T cell repertoires in COVID-19. CDR1 and CDR2 (germline): SEHNR, FQNEAQ (reference sequence). CDR3 size: 16 residues. The ends were cut back, 1 base at V and 5 bases at J, with 17 bases in the middle. The assay was immunoSEQ multiplex PCR, and TCRdb's table has in-frame clones only and misses some. This table has about 120,000 clones, 85% appearing once. The TCR sequence derives from a man older than 75 with acute or convalescent COVID-19. This chain uses TRBV7-9 with TRBJ2-5; a possible D gene is TRBD1 (8 bases). Sequencing input: peripheral blood. The CDR3 coding sequence is TGTGCCAGCAGCTTAGTAACAGGGGGGGATCGGGAGACCCAGTACTTC. Its protein is CASSLVTGGDRETQYF.